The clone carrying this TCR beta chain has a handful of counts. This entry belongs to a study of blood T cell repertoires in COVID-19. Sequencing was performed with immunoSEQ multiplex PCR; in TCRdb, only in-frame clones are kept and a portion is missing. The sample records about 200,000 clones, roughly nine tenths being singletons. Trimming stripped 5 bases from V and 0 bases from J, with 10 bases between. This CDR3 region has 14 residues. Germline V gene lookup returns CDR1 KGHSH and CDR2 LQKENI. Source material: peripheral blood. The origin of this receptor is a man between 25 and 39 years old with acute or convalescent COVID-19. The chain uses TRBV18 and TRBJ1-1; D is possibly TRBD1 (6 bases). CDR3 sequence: CASSFGQMNTEAFF. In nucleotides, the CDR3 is TGTGCCAGCTCATTCGGACAGATGAACACTGAAGCTTTCTTT.